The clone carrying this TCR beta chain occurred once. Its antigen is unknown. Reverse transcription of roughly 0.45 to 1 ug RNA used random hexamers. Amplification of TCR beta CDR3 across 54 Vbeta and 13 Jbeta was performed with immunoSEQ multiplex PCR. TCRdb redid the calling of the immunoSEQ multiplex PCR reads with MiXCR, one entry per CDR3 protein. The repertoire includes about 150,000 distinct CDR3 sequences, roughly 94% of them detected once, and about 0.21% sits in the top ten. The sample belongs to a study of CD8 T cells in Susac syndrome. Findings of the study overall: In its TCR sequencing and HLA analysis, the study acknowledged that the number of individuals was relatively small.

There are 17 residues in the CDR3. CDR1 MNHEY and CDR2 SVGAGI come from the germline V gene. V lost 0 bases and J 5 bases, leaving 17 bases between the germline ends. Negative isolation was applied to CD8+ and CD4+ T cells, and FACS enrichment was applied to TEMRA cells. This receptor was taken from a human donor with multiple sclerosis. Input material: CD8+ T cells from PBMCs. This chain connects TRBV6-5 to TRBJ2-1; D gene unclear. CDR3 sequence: CASSYSSGSDLNNEQFF. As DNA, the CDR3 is TGTGCCAGCAGTTACTCGTCGGGTTCGGATTTGAACAATGAGCAGTTCTTC.